This T cell receptor beta chain was identified during a study of OX40 agonist ivuxolimab in advanced cancers. V shed 0 bases and J shed 1 base, with 15 bases lying between them. Per germline, CDR1 LNHDA and CDR2 SQIVND (reference sequence). CDR3 length: 17 residues. Produced via immunoSEQ multiplex PCR; TCRdb's table is partial and in-frame only. The profile shows 70,000 or so clones, 80% to 90% of them singletons. Comment on this clone: Antigen specificity is unknown.

General study results and limits: On average, a greater number of expanded clones characterised CD8+ T cells relative to CD4+. Among the lowest peripheral clonal expansion occurred in 0.1-3.0 mg/kg partial responders.

The chain carries TRBV19 and TRBJ1-1; the D is unclear. Sequencing used CD4+ or CD8+ T cells sorted from blood, obtained in a trial of the OX40 agonist ivuxolimab. This TCR was sampled from an adult with an advanced solid tumor such as melanoma, head and neck, liver or kidney cancer. CDR3 sequence reads: CASSIDFPVGKNTEAFF. Here the CDR3 DNA reads TGTGCCAGTAGTATAGATTTCCCCGTAGGGAAGAACACTGAAGCTTTCTTT.